This entry lists 12 T cell receptor beta chains sequenced from one sample in a study of Graves' ophthalmopathy and Graves' hyperthyroidism. Amplification targeted the TCR beta CDR3 regions, with RNA transcripts as the source material. RT-PCR in the first round used HTBI primers; a second-round multiplex PCR followed. TCRdb reprocessed the multiplex PCR reads with MiXCR, giving one entry per CDR3 protein. The data contain 350,000 to 400,000 distinct CDR3 sequences, 15% to 19% of them singletons. The material sequenced was peripheral blood. The receptors were sampled from a woman between 18 and 29 years old with stable Graves' hyperthyroidism.

The CDR3 DNA reads TGTGCCAGCTCACCATCACGGGACAACCAAGAGACCCAGTACTTC. Amino acids: CASSPSRDNQETQYF. V gene TRBV18 combines with J gene TRBJ2-5; D possibly corresponds to TRBD1 (6 bases). V lost 2 bases, J lost 0 bases, and 10 bases lay in between. Per germline, CDR1 KGHSH and CDR2 LQKENI. The CDR3 has 15 amino acids.

This clonotype has at least ten counts. Here the CDR3 DNA reads TGTGCCAGCAGTTATTATCCACCGGGACTAGCGTTCTACGAGCAGTACTTC. Its translation: CASSYYPPGLAFYEQYF. The chain carries TRBV6-7 and TRBJ2-7; TRBD2 agrees at 10 bases. TRBV6-7 is given ORF status, its function remaining uncertain. This CDR3 region has 17 residues. V shed 3 bases and J 3 bases; nucleotides not matched to a gene: 11.

This clonotype appeared many times. The rearrangement joins TRBV6-5 to TRBJ1-6; D ambiguous. Trimming cost V 0 bases and J 4 bases, with 10 bases left between them. CDR3 length equals 16 residues. Germline V gene data show CDR1 as MNHEY and CDR2 as SVGAGI. CDR3 coding DNA: TGTGCCAGCAGTTACTCCTCGGGCCGGTATAATTCACCCCTCCACTTT. Translated, it gives CASSYSSGRYNSPLHF.

At least ten counts were recorded for this clonotype. The CDR3 is CASSPGGTGNIQYF. CDR3 in DNA: TGTGCCAGCAGCCCAGGGGGGACAGGAAACATTCAGTACTTC. The chain uses TRBV11-1 and TRBJ2-4; 8 bases fit TRBD1. The CDR3 length is 14 residues. V trimming: 5 bases; J trimming: 6 bases; junction bases outside the gene matches: 6. Germline V gene lookup returns CDR1 SGHAT and CDR2 FQDESV (reference sequence).

Ten or more counts support this clonotype. The J gene is TRBJ2-7, the V gene TRBV20-1; 10 nucleotides align to TRBD2. Germline lookup yields CDR1 DFQATT and CDR2 SNEGSKA (reference sequence). This CDR3 contains 14 residues. Unmatched junction bases numbered 6, after V lost 5 bases and J lost 2 bases. The CDR3 DNA follows: TGCAGTGCTGTAGAGAGCGGGGGGGCCTACGAGCAGTACTTC. Its protein product is CSAVESGGAYEQYF.

This clonotype was counted ten times or more. The V and J genes are TRBV2 and TRBJ2-5; weak D call: TRBD2 (6 bases). Between the trimmed V and J ends, which lost 5 bases and 4 bases, there was a span of 20 bases. The CDR3 spans 16 residues. Germline CDR1 SNHLY, CDR2 FYNNEI. CDR3 sequence (DNA): TGTGCCAGCAGTTCCAAGCGCGGAGGGGATGGAGAGACCCAGTACTTC. Residues: CASSSKRGGDGETQYF.

Many counts were recorded for this clonotype. The rearrangement links TRBV5-1 to TRBJ1-1; D remains unclear. CDR1 is SGHRS, CDR2 YFSETQ, per germline. The CDR3 is 13 residues long. V was shortened by 1 base and J by 1 base, with 5 bases between the two germline ends. The DNA of the CDR3 is TGCGCCAGCAGCTTGTGGTCGAACACTGAAGCTTTCTTT. As protein: CASSLWSNTEAFF.

Ten or more counts support this clonotype. V usage is TRBV9 and J usage is TRBJ1-6, with 10 bases lining up with TRBD1. Germline assignment: CDR1 SGDLS and CDR2 YYNGEE. This CDR3 has 15 amino acids. V dropped 3 bases and J dropped 4; count of bases not matched to a gene: 1. The CDR3 protein is CASSGGQGYNSPLHF. The CDR3 DNA sequence: TGTGCCAGCAGCGGGGGACAGGGGTATAATTCACCCCTCCACTTT.

This clonotype was recorded at least ten times. V gene TRBV19 combines with J gene TRBJ1-1, with D uncertain. CDR3 length: 12 residues. Germline CDR1 and CDR2: LNHDA and SQIVND (reference sequence). V shed 2 bases and J shed 6 bases, with 7 bases lying between them. CDR3 residues: CASSIRGSEAFF. The DNA of the CDR3 is TGTGCCAGTAGTATACGAGGGTCTGAAGCTTTCTTT.

This clonotype appeared many times. V gene TRBV12-3 or TRBV12-4 combines with J gene TRBJ1-3; D gene uncertain. Trimming removed 6 bases from V and 4 bases from J, with 16 bases in between. The length of the CDR3 is 15 residues. CDR3 amino acids: CASSSSLAVGNTIYF. CDR3 nucleotide sequence: TGTGCCAGCAGCTCCTCACTCGCAGTAGGAAACACCATATATTTT.

The J gene is TRBJ2-5, the V gene TRBV9, with TRBD2 matching over 12 bases. With 3 bases clipped from V and 7 bases from J, the junction kept 13 bases outside the gene matches. The CDR3 covers 17 residues. Germline loops: CDR1 SGDLS, CDR2 YYNGEE. The CDR3 loop is CASSAPGTSGFPGTQYF. CDR3 nucleotides: TGTGCCAGCAGCGCCCCCGGGACTAGCGGGTTCCCGGGGACCCAGTACTTC.

This clonotype was seen at least ten times. The rearrangement links TRBV12-3 or TRBV12-4 to TRBJ2-2, with TRBD2 identical over 10 bases. The CDR3 is 16 amino acids. V was clipped by 5 bases and J by 5 bases; unmatched bases: 8. The CDR3 reads CASSQASGGITGELFF. The CDR3 bases are TGTGCCAGCAGTCAAGCTAGCGGGGGCATAACCGGGGAGCTGTTTTTT.